The clone carrying this TCR beta chain was counted many times. Its antigen is currently unknown. The sample belongs to a study of T cell responses to AZD1222 COVID-19 vaccine. The study, taken as a whole, reports: Reportedly, close to half of spike-specific TCRs are directed against unmutated variant regions. Clonal diversity was possibly underestimated; the donors were predominantly white British and more often female.

TCRdb's copy holds only in-frame clones and misses some; the assay was immunoSEQ multiplex PCR. The sample consists of 100,000 to 150,000 clones, more than 70% of them appearing once. Some second doses came at about 4 weeks and others at about 12 weeks; these were pooled. The V gene end was trimmed by 2 bases and the J gene end by 10 bases; junction bases not matched to a gene: 11. This CDR3 region has 16 residues. Germline V lookup: CDR1 MGHRA, CDR2 YSYEKL. The rearrangement links TRBV4-1 to TRBJ1-6; 7 positions agree with TRBD1. This clonotype originated in an adult who received the AZD1222 COVID-19 vaccine. Here the sequenced sample was peripheral blood, taken 28 days after the second AZD1222 dose. The CDR3 protein is CASSQPLSGGKSPLHF. The CDR3 nucleotides read TGCGCCAGCAGCCAACCCCTTTCAGGGGGAAAGTCACCCCTCCACTTT.